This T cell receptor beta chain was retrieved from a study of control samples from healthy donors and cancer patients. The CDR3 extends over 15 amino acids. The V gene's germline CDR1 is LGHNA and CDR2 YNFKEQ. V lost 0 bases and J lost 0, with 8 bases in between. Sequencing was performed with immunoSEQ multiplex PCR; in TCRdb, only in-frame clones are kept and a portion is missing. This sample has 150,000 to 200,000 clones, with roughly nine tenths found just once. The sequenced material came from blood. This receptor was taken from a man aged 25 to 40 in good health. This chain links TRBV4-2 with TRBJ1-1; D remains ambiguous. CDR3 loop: CASSQDGLMNTEAFF. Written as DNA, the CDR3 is TGTGCCAGCAGCCAAGACGGACTGATGAACACTGAAGCTTTCTTT.